A selection of T cell receptor beta chains follows, all from one sample in a study of T cell responses to AZD1222 COVID-19 vaccine. Assay used: immunoSEQ multiplex PCR; TCRdb lists only in-frame clones, some missing. The sample lists approximately 30,000 clones, approximately 86% seen once, with 5.5% to 7.5% in the top ten. This sample comprised peripheral blood, obtained on day 0 of AZD1222 vaccination. Every receptor here comes from an adult in good health. The CDR3 runs from the conserved cysteine through the conserved F or W. Fields, in order: D gene, V gene, clone size, J gene, CDR3 protein, CDR3 DNA. A D gene is named only where the DNA matches it firmly. Size values are once, few and many counts, or a class for expanded clones, and some rows have none.

.,TRBV9,.,TRBJ1-1,CASSPGGRGNTEAFF,TGTGCCAGCAGCCCCGGGGGGCGGGGGAACACTGAAGCTTTCTTT
.,TRBV29-1,.,TRBJ1-2,CSVEGPRYGYTF,TGCAGCGTCGAAGGTCCTAGGTATGGCTACACCTTC
.,TRBV2,.,TRBJ1-4,CASSDVEKLFF,TGTGCCAGCAGTGATGTTGAAAAACTGTTTTTT
TRBD1,TRBV27,.,TRBJ1-2,CASSPTRQGAGYTF,TGTGCCAGCAGTCCCACCCGACAGGGGGCAGGCTACACCTTC
.,TRBV5-6,few,TRBJ2-7,CASSSLYGGSYEQYF,TGTGCCAGCAGTTCCCTATACGGGGGCTCCTACGAGCAGTACTTC
TRBD1,TRBV5-1,.,TRBJ1-3,CASSLQGAQNGNTIYF,TGCGCCAGCAGCCTTCAGGGGGCGCAAAATGGAAACACCATATATTTT
.,TRBV6-4,.,TRBJ2-5,CASSDRGAVTETQYF,TGTGCCAGCAGTGATCGGGGGGCGGTGACAGAGACCCAGTACTTC
.,TRBV5-5,.,TRBJ2-3,CASSYSGASTDTQYF,TGTGCCAGCAGTTACTCGGGGGCGAGCACAGATACGCAGTATTTT
.,TRBV3-1/TRBV3-2,.,TRBJ2-3,CASSQDGLQADTQYF,TGTGCCAGCAGCCAAGACGGACTTCAAGCAGATACGCAGTATTTT
TRBD2,TRBV4-2,.,TRBJ2-5,CASSPQLAGGLYQETQYF,TGTGCCAGCAGCCCCCAACTAGCGGGAGGGCTATACCAAGAGACCCAGTACTTC
TRBD2,TRBV27,.,TRBJ2-3,CASSLSGGTDTQYF,TGTGCCAGCAGTTTATCGGGGGGGACAGATACGCAGTATTTT
.,TRBV4-3,.,TRBJ1-5,CASSREVGQPQHF,TGCGCCAGCAGCCGGGAGGTTGGTCAGCCCCAGCATTTT
TRBD2,TRBV19,once,TRBJ2-1,CASSPWTGGAGLAGFEQFF,TGTGCCAGTAGTCCTTGGACAGGGGGCGCGGGACTAGCGGGGTTTGAGCAGTTCTTC
TRBD2,TRBV10-1,few,TRBJ2-3,CASSESPTSELDTQYF,TGCGCCAGCAGTGAGTCTCCGACTAGCGAGCTAGATACGCAGTATTTT
.,TRBV19,.,TRBJ1-3,CASRSSGNTIYF,TGTGCCAGCAGGAGCTCTGGAAACACCATATATTTT
.,TRBV28,.,TRBJ1-1,CASSLAGTGNTEAFF,TGTGCCAGCAGCCTCGCCGGGACGGGCAACACTGAAGCTTTCTTT
TRBD2,TRBV7-2,.,TRBJ2-7,CASGFPRGAGPYEQYF,TGTGCCAGCGGATTTCCGCGGGGGGCCGGACCCTACGAGCAGTACTTC
.,TRBV30,few,TRBJ1-6,CAWTSGANSPLHF,TGTGCCTGGACCTCGGGGGCGAATTCACCCCTCCACTTT
.,TRBV28,.,TRBJ1-5,CASRAGSQPQHF,TGTGCCAGCCGGGCAGGGAGTCAGCCCCAGCATTTT
.,TRBV6-6,.,TRBJ2-5,CASSREAVQETQYF,TGTGCCAGCAGTCGTGAGGCAGTACAAGAGACCCAGTACTTC
.,TRBV30,.,TRBJ1-1,CAWSVPPQRAEAFF,TGTGCCTGGAGTGTACCGCCACAGCGGGCTGAAGCTTTCTTT
.,TRBV19,medium-sized,TRBJ1-2,CASSMGGSYGYTF,TGTGCCAGTAGTATGGGGGGGAGCTATGGCTACACCTTC
.,TRBV21-1,.,TRBJ2-7,CASSKGETGGSYEQYF,TGTGCCAGCAGCAAAGGGGAGACAGGGGGCTCCTACGAGCAGTACTTC
.,TRBV11-2,once,TRBJ2-3,CASSLDHDFTDTQYF,TGTGCCAGCAGCTTAGATCACGACTTCACAGATACGCAGTATTTT
TRBD2,TRBV9,.,TRBJ2-3,CASSATGRGGTDTQYF,TGTGCCAGCAGCGCCACGGGGCGGGGGGGCACAGATACGCAGTATTTT
.,TRBV2,few,TRBJ2-7,CASSETSSSYEQYF,TGTGCCAGCAGTGAGACTAGTTCAAGTTACGAGCAGTACTTC
.,TRBV28,.,TRBJ1-2,CASSLSGGAGYTF,TGTGCCAGCAGTTTATCCGGAGGGGCTGGCTACACCTTC